The clone carrying this T cell receptor beta chain was counted at least ten times. Its antigen remains unknown. The CDR3 has 14 amino acids. Germline lookup yields CDR1 SGDLS and CDR2 YYNGEE. Trimming pared 1 base from V and 4 bases from J, leaving 10 bases between. The data were taken from a study of early T cells in non-severe SARS-CoV-2 infection. Background on the study: Sequenced bulk RNA came from whole blood that was unsorted, and chains were unpaired.

General study points: Sequences matched to VDJdb favored anti-spike CD8 responses, while private and CD4 specificities were missed.

Molecules of cDNA were individually given unique molecular identifiers that were attached to them. TCRdb processed the 5' RACE reads anew with MiXCR; each CDR3 protein has one entry. In the table there are about 26,000 distinct CDR3 sequences, around 4.4% of which are singletons. The sample was whole blood. This receptor was identified in an adult who was a healthcare worker with PCR-confirmed SARS-CoV-2 infection or an uninfected control (not recorded which). The chain carries TRBV9 and TRBJ2-3; D gene unclear. CDR3 nucleotide sequence: TGTGCCAGCAGCGTACTGGAGCGAGCAGATACGCAGTATTTT. Translation gives CASSVLERADTQYF.